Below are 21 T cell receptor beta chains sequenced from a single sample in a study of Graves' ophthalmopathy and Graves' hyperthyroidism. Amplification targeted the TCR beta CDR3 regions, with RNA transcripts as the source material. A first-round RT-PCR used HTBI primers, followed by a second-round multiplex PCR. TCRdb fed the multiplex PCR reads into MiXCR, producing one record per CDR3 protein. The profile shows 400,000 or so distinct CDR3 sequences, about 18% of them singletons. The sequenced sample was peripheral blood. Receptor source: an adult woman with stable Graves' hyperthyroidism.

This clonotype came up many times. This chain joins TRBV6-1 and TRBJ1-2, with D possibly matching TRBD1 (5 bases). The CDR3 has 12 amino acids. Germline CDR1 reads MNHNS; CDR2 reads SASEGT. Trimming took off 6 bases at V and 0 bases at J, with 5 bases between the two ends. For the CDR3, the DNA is TGTGCCAGCAGGGGACCTAACTATGGCTACACCTTC. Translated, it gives CASRGPNYGYTF.

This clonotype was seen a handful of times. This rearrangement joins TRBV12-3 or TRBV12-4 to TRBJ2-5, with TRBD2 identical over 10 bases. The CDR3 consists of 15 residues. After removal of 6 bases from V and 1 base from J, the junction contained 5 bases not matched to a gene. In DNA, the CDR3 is TGTGCCAGCAGCTCCGGGACTAGCGTCCAAGAGACCCAGTACTTC. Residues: CASSSGTSVQETQYF.

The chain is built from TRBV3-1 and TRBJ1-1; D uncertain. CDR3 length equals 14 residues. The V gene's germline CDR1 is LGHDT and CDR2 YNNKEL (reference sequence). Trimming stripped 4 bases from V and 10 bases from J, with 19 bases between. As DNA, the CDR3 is TGTGCCAGCAGCCGCCCTTCCCTTTCTTCGAGAGCTTTCTTT. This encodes CASSRPSLSSRAFF.

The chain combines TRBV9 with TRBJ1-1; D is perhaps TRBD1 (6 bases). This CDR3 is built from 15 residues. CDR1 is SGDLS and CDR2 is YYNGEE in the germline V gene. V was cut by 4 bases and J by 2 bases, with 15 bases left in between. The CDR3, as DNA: TGTGCCAGCAGCCCACAGGGACCAGCCAACACTGAAGCTTTCTTT. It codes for CASSPQGPANTEAFF.

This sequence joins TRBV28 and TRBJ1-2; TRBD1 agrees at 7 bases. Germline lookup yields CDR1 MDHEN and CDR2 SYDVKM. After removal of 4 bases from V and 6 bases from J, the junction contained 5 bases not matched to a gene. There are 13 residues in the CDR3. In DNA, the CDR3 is TGTGCCAGCAGTTGGGGAGGGGGCCATGGCTACACCTTC. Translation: CASSWGGGHGYTF.

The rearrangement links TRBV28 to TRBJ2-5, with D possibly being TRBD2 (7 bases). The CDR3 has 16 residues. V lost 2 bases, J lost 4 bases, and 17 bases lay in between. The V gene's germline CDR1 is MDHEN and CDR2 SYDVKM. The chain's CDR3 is CASSLPGRGRRETQYF. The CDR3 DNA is TGTGCCAGCAGTTTACCCGGGCGGGGGCGGCGAGAGACCCAGTACTTC.

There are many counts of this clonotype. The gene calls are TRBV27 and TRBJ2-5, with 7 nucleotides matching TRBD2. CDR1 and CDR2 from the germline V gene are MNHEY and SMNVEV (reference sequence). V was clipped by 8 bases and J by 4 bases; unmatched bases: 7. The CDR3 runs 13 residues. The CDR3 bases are TGTGCCAGCTCTGCGGGAGTTCTAGAGACCCAGTACTTC. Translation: CASSAGVLETQYF.

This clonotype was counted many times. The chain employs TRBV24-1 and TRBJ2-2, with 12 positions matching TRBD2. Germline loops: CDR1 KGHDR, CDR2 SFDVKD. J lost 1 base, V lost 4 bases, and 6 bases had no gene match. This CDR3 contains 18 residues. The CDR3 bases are TGTGCCACCAGTGACAGCCCACTAGCGGGAGGGAACACCGGGGAGCTGTTTTTT. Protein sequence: CATSDSPLAGGNTGELFF.

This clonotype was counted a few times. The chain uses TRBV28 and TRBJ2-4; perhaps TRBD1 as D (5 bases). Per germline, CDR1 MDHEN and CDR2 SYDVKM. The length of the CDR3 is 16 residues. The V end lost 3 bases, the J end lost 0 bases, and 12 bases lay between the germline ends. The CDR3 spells CASSLGQTLAKNIQYF. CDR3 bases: TGTGCCAGCAGTTTGGGGCAAACACTAGCCAAAAACATTCAGTACTTC. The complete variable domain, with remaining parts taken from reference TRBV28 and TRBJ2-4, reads DVKVTQSSRYLVKRTGEKVFLECVQDMDHENMFWYRQDPGLGLRLIYFSYDVKMKEKGDIPEGYSVSREKKERFSLILESASTNQTSMYLCASSLGQTLAKNIQYFGAGTRLSVL.

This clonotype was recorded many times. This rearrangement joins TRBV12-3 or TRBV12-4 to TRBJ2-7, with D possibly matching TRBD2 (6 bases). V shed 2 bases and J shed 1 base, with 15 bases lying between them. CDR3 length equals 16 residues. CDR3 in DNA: TGTGCCAGCAGTTTATCCTTGACTAGACGGTCCTACGAGCAGTACTTC. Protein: CASSLSLTRRSYEQYF.

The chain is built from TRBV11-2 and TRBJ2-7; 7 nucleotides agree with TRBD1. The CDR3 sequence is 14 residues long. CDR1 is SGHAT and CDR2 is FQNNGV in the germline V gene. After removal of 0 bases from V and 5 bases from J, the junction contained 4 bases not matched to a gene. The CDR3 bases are TGTGCCAGCAGCTTAGAGACAGGGTTACACGAGCAGTACTTC. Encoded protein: CASSLETGLHEQYF.

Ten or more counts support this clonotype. This CDR3 reads CAWSHGLAGVGEQYF. CDR3 coding DNA: TGTGCCTGGAGTCATGGCCTAGCGGGAGTGGGTGAGCAGTACTTC. The chain links TRBV30 to TRBJ2-7; TRBD2 agrees at 10 bases. Germline CDR1 GTSNPN, CDR2 SVGIG (reference sequence). The CDR3 runs to 15 residues. The V segment lost 2 bases and the J segment 7 bases; nucleotides outside the gene matches: 11.

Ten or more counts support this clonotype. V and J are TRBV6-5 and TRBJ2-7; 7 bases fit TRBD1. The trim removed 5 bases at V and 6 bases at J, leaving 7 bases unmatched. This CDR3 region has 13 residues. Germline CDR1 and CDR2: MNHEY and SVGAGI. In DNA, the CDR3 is TGTGCCAGCAGTAGACAGGGTACTGCCGAGCAGTACTTC. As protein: CASSRQGTAEQYF.

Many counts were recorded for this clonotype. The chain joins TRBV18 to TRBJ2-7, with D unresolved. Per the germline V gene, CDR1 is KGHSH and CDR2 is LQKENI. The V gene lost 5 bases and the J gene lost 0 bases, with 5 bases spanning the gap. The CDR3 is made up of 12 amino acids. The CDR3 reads CASSASSYEQYF. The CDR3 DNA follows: TGTGCCAGCTCAGCCAGCTCCTACGAGCAGTACTTC.

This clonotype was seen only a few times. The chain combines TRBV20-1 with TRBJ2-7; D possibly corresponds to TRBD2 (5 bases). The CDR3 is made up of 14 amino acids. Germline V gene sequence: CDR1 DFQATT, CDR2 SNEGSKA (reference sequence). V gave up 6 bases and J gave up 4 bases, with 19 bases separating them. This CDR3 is CSARLAGMIYEQYF. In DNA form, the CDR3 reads TGCAGTGCCCGCCTCGCCGGGATGATTTACGAGCAGTACTTC.

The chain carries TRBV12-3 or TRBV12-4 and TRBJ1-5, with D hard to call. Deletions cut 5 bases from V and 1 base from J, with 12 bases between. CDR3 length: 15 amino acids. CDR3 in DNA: TGTGCCAGCAGTGCCTCCGGGCCCAGCAATCAGCCCCAGCATTTT. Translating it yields CASSASGPSNQPQHF.

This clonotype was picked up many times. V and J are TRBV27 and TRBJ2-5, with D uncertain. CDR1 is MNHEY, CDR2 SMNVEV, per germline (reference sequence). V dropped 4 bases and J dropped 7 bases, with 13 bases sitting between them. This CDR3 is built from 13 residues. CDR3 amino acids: CASSSLADRTQYF. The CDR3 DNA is TGTGCCAGCAGTTCCTTGGCCGACCGGACCCAGTACTTC.

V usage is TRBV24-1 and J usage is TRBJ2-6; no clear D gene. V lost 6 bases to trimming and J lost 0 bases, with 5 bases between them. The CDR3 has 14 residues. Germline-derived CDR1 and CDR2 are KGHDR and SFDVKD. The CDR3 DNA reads TGTGCCACCAGTCCGTCCTCTGGGGCCAACGTCCTGACTTTC. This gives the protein CATSPSSGANVLTF.

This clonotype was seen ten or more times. The CDR3 here is CASSPGTSNYGYTF. The CDR3 DNA follows: TGTGCCAGCTCGCCCGGGACTTCTAACTATGGCTACACCTTC. The V call is TRBV18, the J call TRBJ1-2, with D tentatively TRBD1 (5 bases). From germline, CDR1 is KGHSH and CDR2 LQKENI. Deletions cut 6 bases from V and 0 bases from J, with 11 bases between. The CDR3 contains 14 residues.

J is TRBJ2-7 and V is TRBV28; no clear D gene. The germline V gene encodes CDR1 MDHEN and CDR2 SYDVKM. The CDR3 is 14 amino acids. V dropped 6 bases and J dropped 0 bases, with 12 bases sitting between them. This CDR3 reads CASSSLGISYEQYF. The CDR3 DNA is TGTGCCAGCAGCTCCTTAGGGATCTCCTACGAGCAGTACTTC.

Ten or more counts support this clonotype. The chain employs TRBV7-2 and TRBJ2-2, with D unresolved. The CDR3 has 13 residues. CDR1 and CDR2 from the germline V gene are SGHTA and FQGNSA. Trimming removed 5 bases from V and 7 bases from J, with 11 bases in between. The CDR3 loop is CASSMRTIGELFF. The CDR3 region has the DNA TGTGCCAGCAGCATGAGGACGATCGGGGAGCTGTTTTTT.